The entry below describes one TCR beta chain. Being one base from a much bigger clone, this may be a read error. A UMI-containing oligonucleotide was joined by 3' ligation to the TCR cDNA template. Four PCR rounds used nested alpha and beta constant region primers plus the SP2 primer. For blood and skin samples, reverse transcription used TCR alpha and beta constant primers. A single record per CDR3 protein comes from TCRdb applying MiXCR to the 5' RACE reads. The repertoire holds some 60,000 distinct CDR3 sequences, with more than 7.5% as singletons. The ends were cut back, 6 bases at V and 4 bases at J, with 13 bases in the middle. The CDR3 is made up of 14 amino acids. The data derive from a study of naive and memory T cell subsets.

The V and J genes are TRBV12-3 or TRBV12-4 and TRBJ2-1; D remains ambiguous. This TCR derives from a female donor in good health. The CDR3 coding sequence is TGTGCCAGCAGGCCCGGACGCAGGTACAATGAGCAGTTCTTC. Translated, it gives CASRPGRRYNEQFF.